The 8 T cell receptor beta chains listed next were all sequenced from one sample in a study of control samples from healthy donors and cancer patients. Libraries were prepared by immunoSEQ multiplex PCR; TCRdb keeps only in-frame clonotypes and omits some of them. The repertoire holds approximately 94,000 clones, with approximately 90% as singletons. The material sequenced was blood. The receptors here all came from a woman aged 45 to 65 in good health.

V gene TRBV24-1 combines with J gene TRBJ2-1; possible D gene TRBD2, 5 bases. Trimming stripped 5 bases from V and 4 bases from J, with 11 bases between. Germline CDR1 and CDR2: KGHDR and SFDVKD. The CDR3 sequence is 14 residues long. In DNA, the CDR3 is TGTGCCACCAGTGCGGGGTCCTTATACAATGAGCAGTTCTTC. Its protein is CATSAGSLYNEQFF.

This rearrangement joins TRBV28 to TRBJ1-2; possibly TRBD1 for D (6 bases). V dropped 6 bases and J dropped 4 bases, with 18 bases sitting between them. Germline V lookup: CDR1 MDHEN, CDR2 SYDVKM. This CDR3 has 15 amino acids. CDR3 sequence reads: CASRPDLGQTYGYTF. CDR3 sequence (DNA): TGTGCCAGCAGACCCGACTTAGGACAGACCTATGGCTACACCTTC.

The V and J genes are TRBV6-2 or TRBV6-3 and TRBJ1-2, with D possibly TRBD1 on 5 matching bases. V was clipped by 5 bases and J by 2 bases, with 15 bases between them. Germline assignment: CDR1 MNHEY and CDR2 SVGEGT. This CDR3 has 15 residues. In DNA form, the CDR3 reads TGTGCCAGCAGTGCCCGCGGGGGGTGGAACTATGGCTACACCTTC. This gives the protein CASSARGGWNYGYTF.

This chain uses TRBV6-2 or TRBV6-3 with TRBJ2-5; 7 bases are a match to TRBD2. The CDR3 sequence is 14 residues long. Germline lookup yields CDR1 MNHEY and CDR2 SVGEGT. V lost 3 bases and J lost 4; bases outside the gene matches: 5. CDR3 nucleotide sequence: TGTGCCAGCAGTTATGCGGGAGTGTTAGAGACCCAGTACTTC. Translated: CASSYAGVLETQYF.

The V and J genes are TRBV6-4 and TRBJ1-6; TRBD1 agrees at 9 bases. Germline loops: CDR1 MRHNA, CDR2 SNTAGT. After removal of 8 bases from V and 9 bases from J, the junction contained 11 bases not matched to a gene. CDR3 length: 15 residues. CDR3 in amino acids: CASSRFRDRVSPLHF. The CDR3 nucleotides are TGTGCCAGCTCTAGATTCCGGGACAGGGTTTCACCCCTCCACTTT.

This chain uses TRBV19 with TRBJ1-2; 11 bases are a match to TRBD1. Trimming at V came to 5 bases and at J to 5 bases, leaving 7 bases not matched to a gene. CDR3 length: 15 amino acids. Germline-derived CDR1 and CDR2 are LNHDA and SQIVND (reference sequence). In DNA form, the CDR3 reads TGTGCCAGTAGTGCTCCGGGACAGGGGGTTTATGGCTACACCTTC. Translation: CASSAPGQGVYGYTF. Drawing the rest from reference TRBV19 and TRBJ1-2, the complete variable domain is DGGITQSPKYLFRKEGQNVTLSCEQNLNHDAMYWYRQDPGQGLRLIYYSQIVNDFQKGDIAEGYSVSREKKESFPLTVTSAQKNPTAFYLCASSAPGQGVYGYTFGSGTRLTVV.

The chain combines TRBV4-1 with TRBJ1-5, with TRBD1 matching 9 bases. V was pared by 4 bases and J by 2 bases, with 3 bases of the junction left unmatched. In germline, CDR1 is MGHRA, CDR2 YSYEKL. This CDR3 has 15 amino acids. This CDR3 is CASSRGDRGNQPQHF. In DNA, the CDR3 is TGCGCCAGCAGCCGAGGGGACAGGGGCAATCAGCCCCAGCATTTT.

The table lists this clone with a count of one. The chain combines TRBV24-1 with TRBJ2-5; D unclear. With 3 bases removed from V and 0 bases from J, the gap between germline ends came to 4 bases. The CDR3 spans 13 residues. Germline-derived CDR1 and CDR2 are KGHDR and SFDVKD. The CDR3 sequence: CATSDGHQETQYF. For the CDR3, the DNA is TGTGCCACCAGTGATGGGCACCAAGAGACCCAGTACTTC.